Below, 3 T cell receptor beta chains from the same sample are listed, as sequenced in a study of regulatory and conventional T cells in RAG deficiency. Conventional CD4+ T cells were sorted from blood as CD25-low CD127-high cells. TCRdb keeps only in-frame clones here, not all; method: immunoSEQ multiplex PCR. The sample records roughly 10,000 clones, around 96% being singletons. Sequences were obtained from CD4+ effector T cells sorted from blood. These receptors were obtained from a human donor with RAG deficiency presenting as severe combined immunodeficiency.

The chain employs TRBV18 and TRBJ2-2; TRBD1 aligns across 7 bases. The length of the CDR3 is 14 residues. CDR1 is KGHSH and CDR2 is LQKENI in the germline V gene. J was trimmed by 5 bases and V by 1 base; bases with no gene match: 1. DNA of the CDR3: TGTGCCAGCTCACCACTACAGGGGACCGGGGAGCTGTTTTTT. This codes for CASSPLQGTGELFF.

This sequence joins TRBV9 and TRBJ2-3; perhaps TRBD2 as D (6 bases). CDR1 is SGDLS and CDR2 is YYNGEE in the germline V gene. V gave up 0 bases and J gave up 1 base, with 6 bases separating them. The CDR3 contains 14 residues. CDR3 amino acids: CASSVGLGTDTQYF. CDR3 DNA sequence: TGTGCCAGCAGCGTAGGACTAGGCACAGATACGCAGTATTTT. The full variable domain, rest sourced from reference TRBV9 and TRBJ2-3, is DSGVTQTPKHLITATGQRVTLRCSPRSGDLSVYWYQQSLDQGLQFLIQYYNGEERAKGNILERFSAQQFPDLHSELNLSSLELGDSALYFCASSVGLGTDTQYFGPGTRLTVL.

This sequence joins TRBV29-1 and TRBJ2-5, with a tentative D call TRBD1 (5 bases). V lost 3 bases and J lost 3, with 11 bases in between. This CDR3 is built from 13 residues. Germline assignment: CDR1 SQVTM and CDR2 ANQGSEA. Here the CDR3 reads CSVDKGHKETQYF. The DNA for the CDR3 is TGCAGCGTTGATAAAGGACATAAAGAGACCCAGTACTTC.